The clone carrying this T cell receptor (beta chain) was picked up many times. The data derive from a study of T cells in Graves' hyperthyroidism and ophthalmopathy. At least 3 on the Clinical Activity Score was recorded for ophthalmopathy patients, who also had NOSPECS grade at least 4 and duration under 3 months. Trimming shortened V by 3 bases and J by 3 bases, and 12 bases separated the two germline ends. The CDR3 contains 14 residues. Germline CDR1 MNHNS, CDR2 SASEGT. TCR beta CDR3 region amplification was performed from RNA transcripts. The HTBI set primed first-round TCR CDR3 RT-PCR. Each CDR3 protein gets one entry after TCRdb re-called the multiplex PCR reads with MiXCR. Of about 530,000 distinct CDR3 sequences in the sample, over 15% were seen once.

Material: blood. The V call is TRBV6-1, the J call TRBJ2-7; either TRBD1 or TRBD2 may supply D (6 bases each). This TCR derives from a woman between 18 and 29 years old with Graves' ophthalmopathy. As DNA, the CDR3 is TGTGCCAGCAGTGAGCGGGACACAAACTACGAGCAGTACTTC. It translates to CASSERDTNYEQYF.